The clone carrying this T cell receptor beta chain showed up many times. Its antigen is as yet unknown. The sample's time point: patch test 1, 2 weeks after DPC sensitization. Treatment: therapeutic diphenylcyclopropenone sensitization with weekly scalp DPC. Patches went on only after blood had been drawn each time. Total RNA came from unfractionated whole blood. The sample comes from a study of human T cells and chemical hapten exposure. Study-wide background: Reading of the patch tests, which applied 0.01% DPC to the upper back, occurred at 6 days. Points from the study as a whole: There was no change with DPC sensitization in TCRs above 1 in 1000 frequency.

Per germline, CDR1 MNHNS and CDR2 SASEGT. The CDR3 totals 15 residues. V dropped 7 bases and J dropped 2 bases, with 12 bases sitting between them. Each CDR3 protein gets one entry after TCRdb re-called the RACE reads with MiXCR. The table lists approximately 80,000 distinct CDR3 sequences, approximately 8% of them singletons. Sequences were derived from whole blood, sampled in connection with sensitization to the hapten diphenylcyclopropenone (DPC). This chain links TRBV6-1 with TRBJ2-6; unclear D gene. The receptor was derived from a woman in her thirties with alopecia areata. Some clones in this sample may be carry-over from other donors' samples. CDR3 nucleotides: TGTGCCAGCAACTCTAAGACGACTGGGGCCAACGTCCTGACTTTC. Translation gives CASNSKTTGANVLTF.